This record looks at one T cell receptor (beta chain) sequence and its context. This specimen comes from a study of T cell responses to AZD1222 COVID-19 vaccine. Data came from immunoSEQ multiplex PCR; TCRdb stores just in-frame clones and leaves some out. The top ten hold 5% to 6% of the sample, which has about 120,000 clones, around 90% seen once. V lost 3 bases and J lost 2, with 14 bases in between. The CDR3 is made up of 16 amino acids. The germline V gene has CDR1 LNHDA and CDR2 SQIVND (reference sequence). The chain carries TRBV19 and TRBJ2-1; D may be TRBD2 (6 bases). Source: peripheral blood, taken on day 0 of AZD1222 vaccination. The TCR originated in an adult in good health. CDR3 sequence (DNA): TGTGCCAGTAGTATCGCCTCCGGGAGCCCCTACAATGAGCAGTTCTTC. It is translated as CASSIASGSPYNEQFF.